Listed below are T cell receptor beta chains from one sample, sequenced in a study of identical twins. TCRdb used MiXCR to reprocess the 5' RACE reads, holding one entry per CDR3 protein. The repertoire holds roughly 570,000 distinct CDR3 sequences, with approximately 10% as singletons. A further study also used this sample, focusing on yellow fever vaccine responses in identical twins.

Sequencing was performed on PBMCs. All receptors derive from a woman aged 18-29 years in good health. The conserved cysteine and the conserved F or W are not part of the CDR3 here. Each record gives: V gene, CDR3 protein.

TRBV6-5 | ASSYSETWGNTIY
TRBV3-1 | ASSRQRSSYNSPLH
TRBV29-1 | SSDSAGANVLT
TRBV20-1 | SAIVGTNQPQH
TRBV7-2 | ASSLDAELYNEQF
TRBV7-7 | ASGGGTNTGELF
TRBV2 | ASSDPEYSGYYSYEQY
TRBV12-3/TRBV12-4 | ASSMGGTSGYEQY
TRBV20-1 | SARDWGRRDTGELF
TRBV5-1 | ASRKTGGSYEQY
TRBV7-2 | ASSLGLATDTQY
TRBV24-1 | ATSGTSSATQY
TRBV6-1 | ASSEAMDTSYEQY
TRBV20-1 | SATGGPYNEQF
TRBV6-5 | ASSYSHLAGGGEQY
TRBV12-3/TRBV12-4 | ASSRLAGDQY
TRBV6-2/TRBV6-3 | ASSSSARDSQETQY
TRBV11-2 | ASSLGGNQF
TRBV29-1 | SVQLGTGGMDSPLH
TRBV2 | ASRGSAYEQY
TRBV5-1 | ASRAMAEAYVQY
TRBV11-2 | ASTLPGLTYEQY
TRBV4-1 | ASSQDGRGGNNEQF
TRBV27 | ASSLRGTGSYEQY
TRBV11-1 | ASSFQKGSGTSGTDTQY
TRBV7-2 | ASSLEQGTTGELF
TRBV28 | ASSYRDSSEQY
TRBV9 | ASSVARTGGTYEQY
TRBV15 | ATSRQGASNQPQH
TRBV28 | ASSYGLAGPYEQY
TRBV4-3 | ASSQSRDNYYEQY
TRBV30 | ASWDRVPPGELF
TRBV20-1 | SARDYTSSSSDTQY
TRBV7-9 | ASSWESYEQY
TRBV6-2/TRBV6-3 | ATELAGKTYEQY
TRBV20-1 | SAPPGRNEQF
TRBV10-3 | AISTGTSADKNIQY
TRBV12-3/TRBV12-4 | ASSLRRDEQF
TRBV6-1 | ASRRGGQIHSGANVLT
TRBV7-3 | ASSLIASGSLGLF
TRBV25-1 | ASSTPSHGPKNIQY
TRBV6-6 | ASSYGQLYEQY